This TCR beta chain was found in a study of shared clonotypes between healthy human individuals (TCRdb year 2020). General notes on the study: The cohort included three men and a couple of women between 18 and 49 years of age. For each donor, CD4 naive and CD4 memory were each given three plates, CD8 naive was given two plates, and CD8 memory was given one plate. To estimate repertoire size and how much clonotypes are shared between individuals, the study performed deep sequencing of blood TCR repertoires from 4 to 6 healthy adults. Libraries were prepared and TCR repertoires were sequenced by different laboratories using diverse techniques, in order to increase sequencing depth and limit assay-specific biases. Each donor's leukapheresis produced roughly between roughly 0.85 and 10 billion PBMCs.

As concerns this clone: This clone's antigen is unknown. Base quality data are lacking; no much larger clone is found one base away.

Trimmed from V: 4 bases; trimmed from J: 3 bases; junction bases lacking a gene match: 15. The CDR3 sequence holds 17 residues, the cysteine and phenylalanine included. The only DNA kept is the CDR3, 51 bases in frame from the first base. The germline V gene sets CDR1 to MNHNS and CDR2 to SASEGT. TCR CDR3 regions were amplified from genomic DNA by multiplex PCR using the deep immunoSEQ assay. For each cell subset, the extracted genomic DNA was distributed evenly across all wells of several immunoSEQ 96-well plates, and each plate served as one replicate. For sorted subsets, 150 to 250 ng genomic DNA, equal to 30,000 or so T cell genomes, was loaded into each replicate PCR. The purified libraries were quantified using a Qubit 3.0 fluorometer, sized with a Bioanalyzer 2100, and then quantified again using the KAPA Library Quantification kit. A separate single-read 150-cycle Illumina NextSeq 550 flow cell was used to sequence each immunoSEQ 96-well plate. The authors' pipeline ran thus. Because the immunoSEQ output included only junctional sequences and no quality scores, the filtering could not be the same as the filtering used for full-length reads. To assign V/J genes and CDR3, sequences were annotated using PyIR, a Python wrapper for IgBLAST v1.9, with IMGT germline references. Any read was removed if the V/J assignment was weak (E-value above 1e-6), the CDR3 was missing, or the read contained stop codons, out-of-frame junctions, or ambiguous translated residues. V3J clonotypes were defined as sequences sharing the same inferred V gene, J gene, and CDR3 amino acid sequence. To compute the percentage overlap between repertoires, the number of shared unique clonotypes was divided by the size of the smaller repertoire. Repertoire richness was assessed with RTK rarefaction, the Chao1 estimator, and Recon v2.1 estimates of unobserved clonotypes. OLGA was used to compute generation probabilities for all TCRbeta clonotypes that the gDNA method yielded from a handful of donors. TCRdb mirrors the immuneACCESS table, restricted to in-frame sequences. Some clones are absent from its copies; in checked studies, under half trace to an unresolved V gene, and the reason for the others is unknown. The V and J calls and clone size are taken from that table; D and trimming were inferred from the DNA. The sample table holds about 1.5 million clones, of which approximately 96% were seen once. The ten largest clones take up 1% to 1.5% of the sample.

The donors were healthy, HIV-negative adults with no recently reported acute infections or vaccinations. Only Caucasian adults living in Nashville, Tennessee, USA were represented among the donors. Magnetic negative selection was used to enrich CD4+ T cells, after which naive cells were positively selected on CD45RA and the negative fraction became the memory subset. Blood was collected by leukapheresis, and PBMCs were isolated by Ficoll-Histopaque density gradient centrifugation and then cryopreserved in liquid nitrogen vapor phase. Analytical flow cytometry was used to check the purity and quantity of each magnetically sorted T cell population. Genomic DNA was isolated from each sorted fraction and quantified by UV absorbance on a Nanodrop 2000c. General findings and caveats noted by the study authors: Naive subsets generally had larger estimated clonotype richness than memory subsets did. Rarefaction of sorted-subset datasets indicated incomplete sequencing despite the large sequencing depth. Roughly 5.2% of naive CD4, 3.5% of naive CD8, approximately 2.2% of memory CD4, and less than 0.45% of memory CD8 clonotypes were shared across several donors. Clonotypes shared by all four sorted-subset donors showed higher generation probabilities than non-shared clonotypes. Pairwise subsampling led to the expectation that sequencing depth would affect the degree of clonotype sharing among donors. Sampling was restricted to blood, and TCR repertoires in tissues likely differ from the TCR repertoires found in blood. Because the study included only a small number of donors, the genetic and exposure-history diversity represented was limited.

Here the chain combines TRBV6-1 and TRBJ2-7; 7 bases in the junction line up with TRBD1. Sequenced material: naive CD4+ T cells sorted from blood. The cell subset or site label, as the study defines it: CD45RA+ positively selected. This sequence was found in a man aged 30 to 39 in good health. The DNA sequence is as follows: TGTGCCAGCAGTGGCCAGGGTTCTGGACAGGTCCGCTACGAGCAGTACTTC. This translates into CASSGQGSGQVRYEQYF.